This T cell receptor beta chain comes out of a study of CD8+CD57+ T cells in acquired aplastic anemia. At the level of the study: Each DNA sample taken from sorted CD4+ and CD8+ cells came to approximately 3.2 ug on average.

For CDR3 and TCR beta VDJ profiling, genomic DNA was the template used. TCRdb ran MiXCR on the reads and lists one entry per CDR3 protein. The sample includes tens of thousands of distinct CDR3 sequences, about 70% of them seen just once. Patients chosen for sequencing had CD8+CD57+ cells that had expanded, as shown by flow cytometry. This CDR3 has 14 amino acids. The V end was cut by 0 bases, the J end by 5 bases, with 11 bases between. CDR1 is SGDLS and CDR2 is YYNGEE in the germline V gene. This receptor was identified in a human donor with aplastic anemia. The sequencing sample was made of sorted CD4+, CD8+, or CD8+CD57+ T cells (not recorded which) from PBMCs. The V and J genes are TRBV9 and TRBJ1-1; D call uncertain. The CDR3 bases are TGTGCCAGCAGCGTAGGGTCCGGGTGGACTGAAGCTTTCTTT. It codes for CASSVGSGWTEAFF.